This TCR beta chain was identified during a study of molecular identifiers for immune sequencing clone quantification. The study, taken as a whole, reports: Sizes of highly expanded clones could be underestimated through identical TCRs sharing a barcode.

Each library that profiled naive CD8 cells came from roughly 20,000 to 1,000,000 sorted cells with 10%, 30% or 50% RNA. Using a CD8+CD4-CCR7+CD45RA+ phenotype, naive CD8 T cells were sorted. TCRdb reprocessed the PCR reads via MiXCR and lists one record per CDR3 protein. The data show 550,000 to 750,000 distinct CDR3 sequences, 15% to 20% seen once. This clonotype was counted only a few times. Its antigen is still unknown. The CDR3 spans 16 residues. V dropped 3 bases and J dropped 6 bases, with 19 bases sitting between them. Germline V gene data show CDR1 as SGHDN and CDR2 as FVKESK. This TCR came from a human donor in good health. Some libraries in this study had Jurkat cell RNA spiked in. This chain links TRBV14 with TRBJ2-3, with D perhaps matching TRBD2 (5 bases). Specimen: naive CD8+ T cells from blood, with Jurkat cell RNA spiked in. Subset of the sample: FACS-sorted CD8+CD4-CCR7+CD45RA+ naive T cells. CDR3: CASSQLVARVADTQYF. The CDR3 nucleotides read TGTGCCAGCAGCCAGTTGGTAGCTAGGGTAGCGGATACGCAGTATTTT.